The clone carrying this TCR beta chain was detected only a few times. Unmatched junction bases numbered 1, after V lost 2 bases and J lost 7 bases. CDR1 is MNHNY, CDR2 SVGAGI, per germline (reference sequence). This CDR3 comprises 13 residues. This entry belongs to a study of blood T cells in healthy people across ages. A second PCR, run for roughly 7 to 11 cycles, used a sample-barcoded 5' primer plus a J-beta primer mix. One entry per CDR3 protein, called by TCRdb with MiXCR from the 5' RACE reads. The profile covers about 1.6 million distinct CDR3 sequences, with about 31% appearing a single time and about 11% taken by the ten largest.

Sequenced sample: blood. The gene calls are TRBV6-6 and TRBJ2-5; 10 positions agree with TRBD2. The receptor comes from a woman aged 25 to 39 in good health. DNA for the CDR3: TGTGCCAGCAGTTACGTAGCGGGGGGGACCCAGTACTTC. Translation gives CASSYVAGGTQYF.